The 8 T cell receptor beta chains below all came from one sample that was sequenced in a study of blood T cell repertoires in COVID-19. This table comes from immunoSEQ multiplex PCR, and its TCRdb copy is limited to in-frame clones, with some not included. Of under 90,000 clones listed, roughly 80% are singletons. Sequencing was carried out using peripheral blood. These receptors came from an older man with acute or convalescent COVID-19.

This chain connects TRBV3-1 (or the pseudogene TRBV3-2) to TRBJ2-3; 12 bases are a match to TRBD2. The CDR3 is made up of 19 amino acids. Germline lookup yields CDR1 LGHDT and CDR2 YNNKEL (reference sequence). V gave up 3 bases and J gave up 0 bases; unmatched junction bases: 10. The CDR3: CASSQGLAGGSSSTDTQYF. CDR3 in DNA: TGTGCCAGCAGCCAGGGCCTAGCGGGGGGGTCTTCTAGCACAGATACGCAGTATTTT.

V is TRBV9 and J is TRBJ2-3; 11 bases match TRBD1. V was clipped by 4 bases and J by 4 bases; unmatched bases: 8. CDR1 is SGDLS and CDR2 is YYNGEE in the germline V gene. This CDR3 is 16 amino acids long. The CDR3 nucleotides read TGTGCCAGCAGCTTCCGGACAGGGGGCGCCTCAGATACGCAGTATTTT. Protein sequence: CASSFRTGGASDTQYF.

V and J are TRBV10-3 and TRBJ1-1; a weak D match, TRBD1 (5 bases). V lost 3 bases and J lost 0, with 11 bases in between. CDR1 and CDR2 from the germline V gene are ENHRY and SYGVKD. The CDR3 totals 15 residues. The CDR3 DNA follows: TGTGCCATCAGTGACACAGGCGTGGTGAACACTGAAGCTTTCTTT. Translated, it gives CAISDTGVVNTEAFF.

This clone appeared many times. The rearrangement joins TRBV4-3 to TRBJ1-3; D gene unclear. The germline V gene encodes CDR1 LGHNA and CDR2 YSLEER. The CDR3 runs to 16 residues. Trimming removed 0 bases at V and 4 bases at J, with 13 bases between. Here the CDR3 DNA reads TGCGCCAGCAGCCAAGACAGCGGGTTTGGGGGAAACACCATATATTTT. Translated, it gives CASSQDSGFGGNTIYF.

The CDR3 loop reads CASSVVAGTGINEQFF. The CDR3 DNA reads as TGTGCCAGCAGCGTGGTCGCCGGGACAGGGATAAATGAGCAGTTCTTC. The chain joins TRBV9 to TRBJ2-1; 9 bases fit TRBD1. This CDR3 contains 16 residues. The germline V gene has CDR1 SGDLS and CDR2 YYNGEE. With 2 bases clipped from V and 7 bases from J, the junction kept 10 bases outside the gene matches.

The CDR3 DNA is TGTGCCAGCAGCTTAGGGGCGGGAGCCCCGGGGAATGAGCAGTTCTTC. This encodes CASSLGAGAPGNEQFF. The chain has TRBV7-8 and TRBJ2-1, with 7 bases lining up with TRBD2. The length of the CDR3 is 16 residues. Looked up from germline, CDR1 is SGHVS and CDR2 is FQNEAQ. The V gene end was trimmed by 1 base and the J gene end by 7 bases; junction bases not matched to a gene: 10.

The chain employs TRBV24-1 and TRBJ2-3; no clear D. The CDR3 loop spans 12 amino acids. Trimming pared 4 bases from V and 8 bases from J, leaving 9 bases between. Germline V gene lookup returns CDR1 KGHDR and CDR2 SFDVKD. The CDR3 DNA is TGTGCCACCAGTGAGGAGCGTAGTACGCAGTATTTT. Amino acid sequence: CATSEERSTQYF.

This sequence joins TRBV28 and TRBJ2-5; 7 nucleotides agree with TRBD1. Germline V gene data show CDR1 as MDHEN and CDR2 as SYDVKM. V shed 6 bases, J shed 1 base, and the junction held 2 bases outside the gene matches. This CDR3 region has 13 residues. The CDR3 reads CASSRDSQETQYF. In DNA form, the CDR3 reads TGTGCCAGCAGCCGGGACAGCCAAGAGACCCAGTACTTC.